This T cell receptor (beta chain) came from a study of cytomegalovirus exposure and HLA in healthy donors. General study results and limits: Cytomegalovirus status was reportedly diagnosed by the classifier with high sensitivity and specificity. When analyzed later, the rates of TCR association showed variation by HLA locus, with DRB1 the most and HLA-C the fewest. On later analysis, the bulk of CMV-associated TCR beta chains appeared to be HLA-restricted.

With 60 Vbeta and 13 Jbeta primers, the PCR was carried out. The method was immunoSEQ multiplex PCR; TCRdb's version includes in-frame clones alone and lacks a portion of them. This table holds approximately 120,000 clones, around 81% found once. The germline V gene encodes CDR1 SEHNR and CDR2 FQNEAQ (reference sequence). CDR3 length: 17 residues. This clone was detected only once. Its antigen remains unidentified. A junction end diverges from the germline sequence, so it may reflect a read error. Regarding donors, all were healthy bone marrow donors. The receptor's source is a woman younger than 45 in good health and CMV-seronegative. Sequenced material: PBMCs. The gene calls are TRBV7-9 and TRBJ2-4; 10 bases agree with TRBD1. CDR3 sequence reads: CSSSSDRQGAAKNIQYF. In DNA, the CDR3 is TGTTCCAGCAGCTCCGACCGACAGGGGGCCGCCAAAAACATTCAGTACTTC. The full variable domain, with the rest looked up from reference TRBV7-9 and TRBJ2-4, is DTGVSQNPRHKITKRGQNVTFRCDPISEHNRLYWYRQTLGQGPEFLTYFQNEAQLEKSRLLSDRFSAERPKGSFSTLEIQRTEQGDSAMYLCSSSSDRQGAAKNIQYFGAGTRLSVL.